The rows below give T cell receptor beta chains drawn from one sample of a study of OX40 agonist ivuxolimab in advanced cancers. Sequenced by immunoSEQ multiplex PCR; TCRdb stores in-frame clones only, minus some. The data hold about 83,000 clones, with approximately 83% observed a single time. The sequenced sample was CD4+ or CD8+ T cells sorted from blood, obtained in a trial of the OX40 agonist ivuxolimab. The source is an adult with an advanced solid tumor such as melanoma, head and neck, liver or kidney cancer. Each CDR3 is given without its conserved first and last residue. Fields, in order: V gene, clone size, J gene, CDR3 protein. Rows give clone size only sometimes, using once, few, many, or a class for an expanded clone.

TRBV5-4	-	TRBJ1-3	ASSLAGTGGNTIY
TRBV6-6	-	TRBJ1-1	ASSGLGTTEAF
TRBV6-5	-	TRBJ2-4	ASSYSGAAAKNIQY
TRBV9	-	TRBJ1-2	ASSAPTPGYT
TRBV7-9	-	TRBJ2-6	ASSVSGSGANVLT
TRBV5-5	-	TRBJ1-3	ASSQQPGTGVSGNTIY
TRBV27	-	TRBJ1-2	ASSREPPGEGYGYT
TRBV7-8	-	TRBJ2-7	ASSFGQGTIEQY
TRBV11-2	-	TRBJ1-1	ASSFAQEIEAF
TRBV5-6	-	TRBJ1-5	ASSFRPRSGNKNQPQH
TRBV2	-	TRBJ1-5	ASSGLPRNQPQH
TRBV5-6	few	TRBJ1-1	ASSSQGYEAF
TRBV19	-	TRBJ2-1	ASSTQGRGSNEQF
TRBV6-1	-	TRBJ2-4	ASSEGENIQY
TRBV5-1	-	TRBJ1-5	ASSWTGAEPQH
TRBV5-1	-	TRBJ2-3	ASSLQGFLGTDTQY
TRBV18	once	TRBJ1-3	ASSPPSRGISGNTIY
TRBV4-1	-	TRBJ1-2	ASSQDRQGAGYT
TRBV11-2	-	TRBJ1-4	ASRLDRVFTNEKLF
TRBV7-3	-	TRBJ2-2	ASSPSVGGSTGELF
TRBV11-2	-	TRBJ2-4	ASRRLGQGYLDIQY
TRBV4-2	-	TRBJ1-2	ASSQHDAGTAGYT
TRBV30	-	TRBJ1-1	AQSRQAETEAF
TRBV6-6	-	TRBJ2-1	ASSVTSGGSYNEQF
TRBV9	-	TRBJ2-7	ASSVSWRGAEEQY
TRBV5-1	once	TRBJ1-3	ASSSDSGSGNTIY
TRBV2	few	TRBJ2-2	ASAEPGELF
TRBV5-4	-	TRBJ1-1	ASSLGRGRTEAF
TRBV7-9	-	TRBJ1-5	ASNLTGWGQPQH
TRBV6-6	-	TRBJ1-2	ASSYEGQGHYGYT
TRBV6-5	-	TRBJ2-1	ASSFRQGAVNEQF
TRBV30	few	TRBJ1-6	AWSVHREDSPLH
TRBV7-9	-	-	ASSLTYEQY
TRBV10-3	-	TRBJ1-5	ASQQERGSNQPQH
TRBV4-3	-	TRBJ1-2	ASSQRGQGVGYT